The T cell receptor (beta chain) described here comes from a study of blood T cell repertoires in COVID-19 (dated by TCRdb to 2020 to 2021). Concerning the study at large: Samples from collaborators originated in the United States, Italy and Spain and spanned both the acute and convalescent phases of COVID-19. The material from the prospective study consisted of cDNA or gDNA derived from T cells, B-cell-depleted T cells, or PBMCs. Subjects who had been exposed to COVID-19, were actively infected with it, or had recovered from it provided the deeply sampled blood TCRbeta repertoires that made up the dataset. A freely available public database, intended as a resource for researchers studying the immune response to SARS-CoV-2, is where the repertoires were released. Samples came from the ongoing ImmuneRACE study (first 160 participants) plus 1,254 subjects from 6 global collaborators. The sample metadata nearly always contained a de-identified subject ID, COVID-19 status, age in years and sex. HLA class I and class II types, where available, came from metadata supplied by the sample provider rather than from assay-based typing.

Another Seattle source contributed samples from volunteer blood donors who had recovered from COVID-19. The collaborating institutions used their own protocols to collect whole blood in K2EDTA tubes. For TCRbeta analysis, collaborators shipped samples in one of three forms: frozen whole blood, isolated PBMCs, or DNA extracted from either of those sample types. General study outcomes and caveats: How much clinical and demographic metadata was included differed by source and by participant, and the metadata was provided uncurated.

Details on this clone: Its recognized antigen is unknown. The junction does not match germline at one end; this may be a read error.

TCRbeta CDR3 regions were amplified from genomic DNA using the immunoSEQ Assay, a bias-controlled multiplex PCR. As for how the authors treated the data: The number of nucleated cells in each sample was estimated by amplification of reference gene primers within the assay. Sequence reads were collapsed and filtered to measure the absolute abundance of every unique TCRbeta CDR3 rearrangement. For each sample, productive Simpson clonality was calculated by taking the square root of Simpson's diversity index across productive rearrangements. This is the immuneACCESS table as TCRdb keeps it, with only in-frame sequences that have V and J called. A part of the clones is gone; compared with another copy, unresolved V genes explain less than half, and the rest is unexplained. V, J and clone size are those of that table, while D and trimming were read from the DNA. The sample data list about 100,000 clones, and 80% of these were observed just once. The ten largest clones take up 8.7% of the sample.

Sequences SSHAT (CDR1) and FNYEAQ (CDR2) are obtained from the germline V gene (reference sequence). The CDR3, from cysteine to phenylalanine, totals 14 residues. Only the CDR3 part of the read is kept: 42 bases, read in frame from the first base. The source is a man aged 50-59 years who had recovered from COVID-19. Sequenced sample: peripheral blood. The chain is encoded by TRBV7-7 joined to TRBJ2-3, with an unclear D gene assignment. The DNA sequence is TGTGCTAGCAGCTTAAGAGGCTTCACAGATACGCAGTATTTT. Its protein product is CASSLRGFTDTQYF.